Each of the 30 T cell receptor beta chains below was sequenced from the same sample in a study of blood T cell repertoires in COVID-19. Generated by immunoSEQ multiplex PCR, the TCRdb table keeps only in-frame clones and is missing some. This sample yields some 40,000 clones, of which almost 85% are seen a single time; about 14% belongs to the top ten. The specimen sequenced was peripheral blood. The receptors were gathered from a human donor in a cohort sampled during active COVID-19.

The chain carries TRBV18 and TRBJ1-6, with D possibly matching TRBD1 (5 bases). The germline V and J ends were trimmed by 2 bases and 7 bases, with 24 bases remaining between them. The CDR3 runs to 19 residues. Germline-derived CDR1 and CDR2 are KGHSH and LQKENI. The CDR3 nucleotides are TGTGCCAGCTCACCATACGAACTCAGCGGGACTACGGGCAATTCACCCCTCCACTTT. Amino acids: CASSPYELSGTTGNSPLHF. The full variable domain, completed using reference TRBV18 and TRBJ1-6, is NAGVMQNPRHLVRRRGQEARLRCSPMKGHSHVYWYRQLPEEGLKFMVYLQKENIIDESGMPKERFSAEFPKEGPSILRIQQVVRGDSAAYFCASSPYELSGTTGNSPLHFGNGTRLTVT.

The chain is built from TRBV12-3 or TRBV12-4 and TRBJ2-1; D gene unclear. Trimming removed 5 bases at V and 8 bases at J, with 10 bases between. The CDR3 sequence is 12 residues long. The CDR3 reads CASSVRRDEQFF. As DNA, the CDR3 is TGTGCCAGCAGTGTCCGCCGGGATGAGCAGTTCTTC.

V gene TRBV2 combines with J gene TRBJ2-2; 9 bases match TRBD2. CDR3 length: 15 residues. V dropped 9 bases and J dropped 5; count of bases not matched to a gene: 10. Germline V gene sequence: CDR1 SNHLY, CDR2 FYNNEI. In nucleotides, the CDR3 is TGTGCCAGTAGGTGGACTACTAGCGGGACCGGGGAGCTGTTTTTT. Its protein product is CASRWTTSGTGELFF.

This chain connects TRBV3-1 (or the pseudogene TRBV3-2) to TRBJ1-1; possibly TRBD1 for D (5 bases). The V gene lost 7 bases and the J gene lost 3 bases, with 15 bases spanning the gap. CDR3 length: 14 residues. Per germline, CDR1 LGHDT and CDR2 YNNKEL (reference sequence). The CDR3 sequence is CASTPGGGDTEAFF. DNA of the CDR3: TGTGCCAGCACTCCGGGCGGGGGGGACACTGAAGCTTTCTTT.

The chain carries TRBV24-1 and TRBJ2-5; tentatively, D is TRBD2 (7 bases). The V and J ends lost 9 bases and 1 base respectively, with 11 bases between them. Germline values: CDR1 KGHDR, CDR2 SFDVKD. The length of the CDR3 is 13 residues. CDR3: CATSGGSQETQYF. The CDR3 DNA reads as TGTGCCACCTCGGGGGGCAGCCAAGAGACCCAGTACTTC.

The genes are TRBV5-1 and TRBJ2-5; the match to TRBD2 covers 9 bases. V gave up 4 bases and J gave up 4 bases; unmatched junction bases: 14. This CDR3 is built from 17 residues. Germline CDR1 and CDR2: SGHRS and YFSETQ. The CDR3 region has the DNA TGCGCCAGCAGCCCGTTCTTGGTAGCGGGAGTGGGAGAGACCCAGTACTTC. This translates into CASSPFLVAGVGETQYF.

J is TRBJ1-1 and V is TRBV3-1 (or the pseudogene TRBV3-2), with 8 bases lining up with TRBD1. The V segment lost 3 bases and the J segment 4 bases; nucleotides outside the gene matches: 4. This CDR3 region has 14 residues. Germline values: CDR1 LGHDT, CDR2 YNNKEL (reference sequence). The CDR3 reads CASSHRGQGTEAFF. DNA of the CDR3: TGTGCCAGCAGCCACAGGGGGCAGGGCACTGAAGCTTTCTTT.

This clone was seen a single time. The J gene is TRBJ1-1, the V gene TRBV14; D is possibly TRBD1 (5 bases). In germline, CDR1 is SGHDN, CDR2 FVKESK. This CDR3 spans 17 amino acids. V was pared by 0 bases and J by 6 bases, with 20 bases between. Written as DNA, the CDR3 is TGTGCCAGCAGCCAAGATAGAATCGGACACGGGGGAGCTGAAGCTTTCTTT. Translating it yields CASSQDRIGHGGAEAFF.

The rearrangement joins TRBV15 to TRBJ1-2, with D possibly matching TRBD1 (5 bases). V was shortened by 0 bases and J by 6 bases, with 17 bases between the two germline ends. This CDR3 region has 16 residues. CDR1 and CDR2 from the germline V gene are LNHNV and YYDKDF (reference sequence). CDR3 loop: CATSRDRGRGVDGYTF. CDR3 sequence (DNA): TGTGCCACCAGCAGAGATCGTGGGCGGGGGGTTGATGGCTACACCTTC.

This clone was observed a handful of times. The chain joins TRBV24-1 to TRBJ1-4, with TRBD1 matching 7 bases. The germline gives CDR1 KGHDR, CDR2 SFDVKD. The CDR3 contains 15 residues. With V trimmed by 0 bases and J by 8 bases, 5 bases remained unmatched. The CDR3 region has the DNA TGTGCCACCAGTGATTTGCTTGGGACAGCCGAAAAACTGTTTTTT. Protein: CATSDLLGTAEKLFF.

The chain combines TRBV3-1 (or the pseudogene TRBV3-2) with TRBJ1-2; tentatively, D is TRBD1 (5 bases). The length of the CDR3 is 19 residues. Trimming removed 4 bases from V and 5 bases from J, with 29 bases in between. Germline V gene data show CDR1 as LGHDT and CDR2 as YNNKEL (reference sequence). For the CDR3, the DNA is TGTGCCAGCAGCCGACTGTCCGGGACCGCAGGAGGAGGGGTTTATGGCTACACCTTC. This encodes CASSRLSGTAGGGVYGYTF.

The V and J genes are TRBV7-2 and TRBJ2-1, with D maybe TRBD2 (5 bases). V dropped 4 bases and J dropped 8 bases, with 18 bases sitting between them. Germline CDR1 and CDR2: SGHTA and FQGNSA. The CDR3 is 15 amino acids. The CDR3 sequence is CASSSRGSEVYEQFF. The CDR3, as DNA: TGTGCCAGCAGCTCCCGGGGTAGCGAGGTGTATGAGCAGTTCTTC.

This sequence joins TRBV18 and TRBJ2-7, with D possibly matching TRBD1 (6 bases). The length of the CDR3 is 13 residues. V was pared by 2 bases and J by 3 bases, with 8 bases between. Looked up from germline, CDR1 is KGHSH and CDR2 is LQKENI. CDR3 bases: TGTGCCAGCTCACCAAAGGGGGACTACGAGCAGTACTTC. This sequence encodes CASSPKGDYEQYF.

As to this clone: The sample holds other DNA sequences that translate to the same CDR3. The rearrangement links TRBV20-1 to TRBJ2-3, with D perhaps matching TRBD1 (5 bases). Germline values: CDR1 DFQATT, CDR2 SNEGSKA (reference sequence). V lost 6 bases to trimming and J lost 1 base, with 5 bases between them. The CDR3 loop spans 11 amino acids. The CDR3 DNA is TGCAGTGCGACAGGCACAGATACGCAGTATTTT. Translation gives CSATGTDTQYF.

This clone was picked up a small number of times. This chain joins TRBV2 and TRBJ2-1, with 7 bases lining up with TRBD2. Trimming cost V 5 bases and J 5 bases; bases outside gene matches: 9. Germline CDR1 reads SNHLY; CDR2 reads FYNNEI. This CDR3 has 15 amino acids. The DNA for the CDR3 is TGTGCCAGCAGTCAGAGGCTAGCGGATGACAATGAGCAGTTCTTC. As protein: CASSQRLADDNEQFF. Full variable domain (remainder filled in from reference TRBV2 and TRBJ2-1): EPEVTQTPSHQVTQMGQEVILRCVPISNHLYFYWYRQILGQKVEFLVSFYNNEISEKSEIFDDQFSVERPDGSNFTLKIRSTKLEDSAMYFCASSQRLADDNEQFFGPGTRLTVL.

V and J are TRBV15 and TRBJ1-1; no definite D call. With 0 bases removed from V and 0 bases from J, the gap between germline ends came to 17 bases. Germline CDR1 LNHNV, CDR2 YYDKDF (reference sequence). The length of the CDR3 is 18 residues. CDR3 loop: CATSRDHRYSLMNTEAFF. DNA for the CDR3: TGTGCCACCAGCAGAGATCATAGGTACAGCCTGATGAACACTGAAGCTTTCTTT. Full variable domain (rest looked up from reference TRBV15 and TRBJ1-1): DAMVIQNPRYQVTQFGKPVTLSCSQTLNHNVMYWYQQKSSQAPKLLFHYYDKDFNNEADTPDNFQSRRPNTSFCFLDIRSPGLGDTAMYLCATSRDHRYSLMNTEAFFGQGTRLTVV.

The chain has TRBV25-1 and TRBJ1-2; the match to TRBD1 covers 9 bases. The CDR3 runs to 14 residues. V trimming: 4 bases; J trimming: 6 bases; junction bases outside the gene matches: 6. Germline V lookup: CDR1 MGHDK, CDR2 SYGVNS. CDR3 protein: CASSGDRVGDGYTF. CDR3 DNA: TGTGCCAGCAGTGGGGACAGGGTCGGCGATGGCTACACCTTC.

The V call is TRBV28, the J call TRBJ1-2; D might be TRBD1 (6 bases). Germline V lookup: CDR1 MDHEN, CDR2 SYDVKM. V shed 5 bases and J shed 3 bases, with 22 bases lying between them. This CDR3 has 17 residues. CDR3 residues: CASSPPAGAGADYGYTF. Written as DNA, the CDR3 is TGTGCCAGCAGTCCCCCGGCGGGGGCAGGGGCCGACTATGGCTACACCTTC.

This chain connects TRBV7-2 to TRBJ2-1; TRBD2 aligns across 10 bases. The CDR3 is made up of 17 amino acids. Germline V CDR1 and CDR2: SGHTA, FQGNSA. Trimming cost V 7 bases and J 0 bases; bases outside gene matches: 9. CDR3 residues: CASNPSPSGSSYNEQFF. The DNA for the CDR3 is TGTGCCAGCAATCCATCCCCTAGCGGGAGCTCCTACAATGAGCAGTTCTTC.

This clone qualifies as medium-sized. The chain couples TRBV6-5 to TRBJ1-4; 8 bases agree with TRBD1. The CDR3 has 14 residues. Germline lookup yields CDR1 MNHEY and CDR2 SVGAGI. V gave up 6 bases and J gave up 6 bases; unmatched junction bases: 6. In nucleotides, the CDR3 is TGTGCCAGCAGCTCGACAGGGGCGGATGAAAAACTGTTTTTT. Protein sequence: CASSSTGADEKLFF.

On this clone: At one of its ends the junction is not consistent with the germline gene, which may arise from a read error. The rearrangement links TRBV3-1 (or the pseudogene TRBV3-2) to TRBJ1-1, with no clear D. Germline V gives CDR1 LGHDT, CDR2 YNNKEL (reference sequence). The CDR3 is 10 amino acids. CDR3 sequence reads: CASSRPERIF. In nucleotides, the CDR3 is TGTGCCAGCAGCCGCCCCGAGCGCATCTTT.

This rearrangement joins TRBV3-1 (or the pseudogene TRBV3-2) to TRBJ2-7, with D tentatively TRBD2 (6 bases). This CDR3 contains 15 residues. Trimming stripped 4 bases from V and 6 bases from J, with 19 bases between. Germline V CDR1 and CDR2: LGHDT, YNNKEL (reference sequence). The CDR3 reads CASSPLASRWGEQYF. As DNA, the CDR3 is TGTGCCAGCAGCCCTCTAGCGTCCCGCTGGGGCGAGCAGTACTTC.

The chain combines TRBV9 with TRBJ2-3; 16 bases map to TRBD2. Germline lookup yields CDR1 SGDLS and CDR2 YYNGEE. J gave up 2 bases and V 7 bases, and 1 base lay outside the gene matches. CDR3 length equals 15 residues. Here the CDR3 reads CASGTSGRDTDTQYF. CDR3 nucleotide sequence: TGTGCCAGCGGGACTAGCGGGAGGGACACAGATACGCAGTATTTT.

This clone was picked up one time. V gene TRBV29-1 combines with J gene TRBJ2-2; D possibly corresponds to TRBD2 (6 bases). Per the germline V gene, CDR1 is SQVTM and CDR2 is ANQGSEA. The CDR3 sequence is 13 residues long. The V gene lost 6 bases and the J gene lost 2 bases, with 10 bases spanning the gap. The CDR3 protein is CSVEGLNTGELFF. CDR3 nucleotides: TGCAGCGTGGAGGGTCTAAACACCGGGGAGCTGTTTTTT.

This chain links TRBV30 with TRBJ1-2, with TRBD1 matching 11 bases. The CDR3 has 14 residues. The germline V gene encodes CDR1 GTSNPN and CDR2 SVGIG (reference sequence). J was trimmed by 8 bases and V by 4 bases; bases with no gene match: 9. In nucleotides, the CDR3 is TGTGCCTGGACCCAGGGGACAGGGGGATACGGCTACACCTTC. The encoded protein is CAWTQGTGGYGYTF.

The chain uses TRBV2 and TRBJ1-5, with D possibly matching TRBD1 (5 bases). V lost 4 bases, J lost 2 bases, and 12 bases lay in between. Looked up from germline, CDR1 is SNHLY and CDR2 is FYNNEI. CDR3 length: 15 amino acids. The CDR3 region has the DNA TGTGCCAGCAGTGGACTGGGGGGGGGCAATCAGCCCCAGCATTTT. As protein: CASSGLGGGNQPQHF.

This chain uses TRBV2 with TRBJ2-7, with 13 bases aligning to TRBD2. J gave up 7 bases and V 6 bases, and 6 bases lay outside the gene matches. This CDR3 contains 14 residues. Germline V gene data show CDR1 as SNHLY and CDR2 as FYNNEI. The CDR3 sequence: CASRRTSGSEEQYF. CDR3 in DNA: TGTGCCAGCAGAAGGACTAGCGGGAGCGAAGAGCAGTACTTC.

V is TRBV30 and J is TRBJ1-4; 11 bases line up with TRBD1. This CDR3 has 14 amino acids. The trim removed 4 bases at V and 5 bases at J, leaving 3 bases unmatched. Germline CDR1 reads GTSNPN; CDR2 reads SVGIG (reference sequence). DNA of the CDR3: TGTGCCTGGACCCGGGACAGGGGGAATGAAAAACTGTTTTTT. This translates into CAWTRDRGNEKLFF.

DNA for the CDR3: TGTGCTAGTGGTACCCTAGCGCGCTCCTACAATGAGCAGTTCTTC. This translates into CASGTLARSYNEQFF. The rearrangement links TRBV12-5 to TRBJ2-1; the D gene is possibly TRBD2 (6 bases). V lost 5 bases and J lost 0, with 11 bases in between. The CDR3 runs to 15 residues. From germline, CDR1 is LGHNT and CDR2 FRNRAP.

Note on this clone: The identical CDR3 is also encoded by other nucleotide sequences in the sample. The CDR3 sequence: CASSSSTAYEQYF. Written as DNA, the CDR3 is TGTGCCAGCAGCTCTTCTACCGCCTACGAGCAGTACTTC. This chain joins TRBV7-9 and TRBJ2-7; D is undetermined. Germline CDR1 SEHNR, CDR2 FQNEAQ (reference sequence). Trimming shortened V by 4 bases and J by 2 bases, and 9 bases separated the two germline ends. The CDR3 covers 13 residues.